These 6 T cell receptor beta chains share one sample of origin, sequenced in a study of regulatory T cells in long-lasting Graves disease. The time point was: newly diagnosed GD, antithyroid drugs for less than 3 months. PBMC-derived RNA was used for the TCR library. CDR3-region Arm-PCR and iRepertoire HTBI primers produced the TCR beta libraries. One entry per CDR3 protein results from TCRdb running MiXCR on the multiplex PCR reads. The data contain 680,000 or so distinct CDR3 sequences, under 20% of them singletons. In addition, the sample was reused for a study of T cells in Graves' hyperthyroidism and ophthalmopathy.

Sequences were derived from peripheral blood mononuclear cells (PBMCs), sampled at new diagnosis, from a patient treated with antithyroid drugs. These receptor sequences come from a woman aged 25 to 39 with Graves disease.

This clonotype was detected a few times. The gene calls are TRBV28 and TRBJ2-2; D uncertain. The germline V and J ends were trimmed by 6 bases and 3 bases, with 14 bases remaining between them. This CDR3 is 15 amino acids long. Per germline, CDR1 MDHEN and CDR2 SYDVKM. This CDR3 reads CASSLWVLDTGELFF. As DNA, the CDR3 is TGTGCCAGCAGCTTGTGGGTTCTGGACACCGGGGAGCTGTTTTTT.

V is TRBV5-1 and J is TRBJ1-6; D gene uncertain. This CDR3 comprises 13 residues. Per germline, CDR1 SGHRS and CDR2 YFSETQ. V lost 7 bases to trimming and J lost 10 bases, with 15 bases between them. The DNA of the CDR3 is TGCGCCAGCGGCCTAGACGTTGGCTCACCCCTCCACTTT. Encoded protein: CASGLDVGSPLHF.

This clonotype was detected ten times or more. The chain recombines TRBV7-8 with TRBJ2-3, with D maybe TRBD2 (6 bases). The germline CDR1 and CDR2 sequences are SGHVS and FQNEAQ. V gave up 2 bases and J gave up 2 bases, with 14 bases separating them. This CDR3 has 16 amino acids. This CDR3 reads CASSLLGGRATDTQYF. In nucleotides, the CDR3 is TGTGCCAGCAGCTTACTGGGGGGAAGGGCCACAGATACGCAGTATTTT.

This clonotype was detected many times. The chain employs TRBV5-1 and TRBJ2-7; D possibly corresponds to TRBD2 (6 bases). The CDR3 has 14 amino acids. Trimming removed 4 bases from V and 11 bases from J, with 22 bases in between. Germline V gene sequence: CDR1 SGHRS, CDR2 YFSETQ. CDR3 loop: CASSKGGELRNEYF. The CDR3 DNA reads as TGCGCCAGCAGCAAAGGAGGGGAGCTTCGGAACGAGTACTTC.

This sequence joins TRBV19 and TRBJ1-1; perhaps TRBD1 as D (6 bases). This CDR3 is 15 amino acids long. Trimming pared 5 bases from V and 1 base from J, leaving 14 bases between. CDR1 and CDR2 (germline): LNHDA, SQIVND (reference sequence). CDR3 amino acids: CASSGGTWKNTEAFF. The CDR3 DNA reads TGTGCCAGTAGTGGGGGGACATGGAAGAACACTGAAGCTTTCTTT.

A few counts support this clonotype. The rearrangement joins TRBV9 to TRBJ2-1, with a possible D match to TRBD2 (6 bases). This CDR3 comprises 15 residues. The ends were cut back, 0 bases at V and 2 bases at J, with 9 bases in the middle. CDR1 SGDLS and CDR2 YYNGEE come from the germline V gene. CDR3 bases: TGTGCCAGCAGCGTAGCGGGGGTGACCTACAATGAGCAGTTCTTC. This gives the protein CASSVAGVTYNEQFF.